Listed below are T cell receptor beta chains from one sample, sequenced in a study of metastatic and nonmetastatic thyroid tumors. TCRdb re-analyzed the PCR reads through MiXCR. Among 10,000 to 12,000 clones listed, 38% were seen once. Sequencing was carried out using tumor tissue. The receptors stem from a female donor with papillary thyroid cancer or a benign thyroid nodule (not recorded which). Some clones in this sample may be carry-over from other donors' samples. CDR3s include the opening cysteine and the closing phenylalanine or tryptophan. D genes are given only for firm matches. The size of a clone is reported for some rows only, either as once, few or many, or as a class for expanded clones.

>14|TRBJ2-5|NA|TRBV27|NA
TGTGCCAGCAGCTCGTGGACGGAACAAGAGACCCAGTACTTC
CASSSWTEQETQYF
>16|TRBJ2-3|few|TRBV6-1|TRBD2
TGTGCCGTCCGTCCGGGACTAGCGGGAAAGGTTGACACGCAGTATTTT
CAVRPGLAGKVDTQYF
>13|TRBJ2-1|NA|TRBV5-6|NA
TGTGCCAGCAGCTCGGAATATGGAAAGGAGCAGTTCTTC
CASSSEYGKEQFF
>14|TRBJ1-6|NA|TRBV6-1|NA
TGTGCCAGCAGTGAATCCCTAGGGAGTTCACCCCTCCACTTT
CASSESLGSSPLHF
>15|TRBJ1-1|few|TRBV6-9|TRBD1
TGTGCCAGCAGTTATCGCGGACAGGGGAACACTGAAGCTTTCTTT
CASSYRGQGNTEAFF
>15|TRBJ1-5|few|TRBV4-1|NA
TGCGCCAGCAGCCAAGTTCCCGGGAGCAATCAGCCCCAGCATTTT
CASSQVPGSNQPQHF
>17|TRBJ2-1|NA|TRBV20-1|TRBD2
TGCAGTGCTAGCCGACTAGCGGGGGACAGCTCCTACAATGAGCAGTTCTTC
CSASRLAGDSSYNEQFF
>16|TRBJ2-2|NA|TRBV3-1|NA
TGTGCCAGCAGCGGGTCCTTTATTTCGAACACCGGGGAGCTGTTTTTT
CASSGSFISNTGELFF
>15|TRBJ2-7|few|TRBV2|TRBD2
TGTGCCAGCAGTGAGGCTAGCGGGAGCTCCTACGAGCAGTACTTC
CASSEASGSSYEQYF
>15|TRBJ1-2|NA|TRBV20-1|NA
TGCAGTGCTAGAGAAGCAGGAGGGGGTCATGGGGGCTACACCTTC
CSAREAGGGHGGYTF
>14|TRBJ1-1|NA|TRBV19|TRBD1
TGTGCCAGTAGGACGGGACAGGGAAGGACTGAAGCTTTCTTT
CASRTGQGRTEAFF
>18|TRBJ1-6|NA|TRBV6-2/TRBV6-3|NA
TGTGCCAGCAGAAACCGGGAAATTATAGTGTCCTATAATTCACCCCTCCACTTT
CASRNREIIVSYNSPLHF
>14|TRBJ1-1|few|TRBV6-2/TRBV6-3|NA
TGTGCCAGCAGCCGCCGGGCTAAGAACACTGAAGCTTTCTTT
CASSRRAKNTEAFF
>13|TRBJ1-2|NA|TRBV27|NA
TGTGCCAGCAGTTTTGAGGGTAACTATGGCTACACCTTC
CASSFEGNYGYTF
>13|TRBJ1-2|few|TRBV6-1|NA
TGTGCCAGCATTGACCCAGAGGAGCGCGGCTACACCTTC
CASIDPEERGYTF
>14|TRBJ2-7|NA|TRBV28|NA
TGTTCCAGCAGTTCATGGGCTAGTTCCTACGCGCAGTACTTC
CSSSSWASSYAQYF